The present T cell receptor (beta chain) was sequenced within a study of T cells in Graves' hyperthyroidism and ophthalmopathy. Amplification targeted TCR beta CDR3 regions from RNA transcripts. The primer set for the first-round RT-PCR of the TCR CDR3 was HTBI. TCRdb re-called the multiplex PCR reads with MiXCR, one entry per CDR3 protein. The table includes about 600,000 distinct CDR3 sequences, 12% to 15% detected once. Overall study findings and caveats: Most thyroid clonotypes with frequency above 0.001 were detected in blood.

CDR1 MNHNS and CDR2 SASEGT come from the germline V gene. V dropped 4 bases and J dropped 4 bases, with 13 bases sitting between them. CDR3 length: 15 amino acids. Ophthalmopathy in the patients scored at least 3 on Clinical Activity Score and at least 4 on NOSPECS grade, lasting under 3 months. Diagnoses used clinical symptoms, serum thyroxine and TRAb, thyroid ultrasound and orbital computed tomography. The authors took PBMCs from roughly 9.7 ml fresh peripheral blood. This clonotype was seen more than once but under ten times. The antigen remains unidentified. J is TRBJ1-4 and V is TRBV6-1; D possibly corresponds to TRBD1 (5 bases). Source material: blood. The receptor comes from a woman aged 18-29 years with Graves' ophthalmopathy. CDR3 sequence: CASSGGGRRNEKLFF. CDR3 bases: TGTGCCAGCAGTGGTGGGGGGAGGCGTAATGAAAAACTGTTTTTT.